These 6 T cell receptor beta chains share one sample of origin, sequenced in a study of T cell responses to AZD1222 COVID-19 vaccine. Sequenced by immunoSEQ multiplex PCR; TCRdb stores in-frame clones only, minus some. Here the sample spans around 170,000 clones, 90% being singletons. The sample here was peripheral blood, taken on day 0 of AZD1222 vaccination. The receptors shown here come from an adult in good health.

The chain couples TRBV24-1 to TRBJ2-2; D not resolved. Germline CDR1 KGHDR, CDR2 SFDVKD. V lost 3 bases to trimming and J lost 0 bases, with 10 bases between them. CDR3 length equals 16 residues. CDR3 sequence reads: CATSDPTVANTGELFF. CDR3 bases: TGTGCCACCAGTGATCCGACGGTCGCGAACACCGGGGAGCTGTTTTTT.

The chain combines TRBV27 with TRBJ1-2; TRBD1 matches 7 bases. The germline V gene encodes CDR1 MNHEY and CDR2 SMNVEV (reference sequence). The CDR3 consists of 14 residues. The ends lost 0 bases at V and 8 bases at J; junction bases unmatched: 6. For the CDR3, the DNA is TGTGCCAGCAGTTTATCGGGGGGACAGTTAGGCTACACCTTC. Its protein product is CASSLSGGQLGYTF.

CDR3 protein: CASSDRGAFGYTF. The CDR3 region has the DNA TGTGCCAGCTCGGACAGGGGGGCCTTTGGCTACACCTTC. V and J are TRBV5-4 and TRBJ1-2, with 10 positions matching TRBD1. Germline assignment: CDR1 SGHNT and CDR2 YYREEE (reference sequence). J lost 7 bases, V lost 7 bases, and 7 bases had no gene match. The CDR3 extends over 13 amino acids.

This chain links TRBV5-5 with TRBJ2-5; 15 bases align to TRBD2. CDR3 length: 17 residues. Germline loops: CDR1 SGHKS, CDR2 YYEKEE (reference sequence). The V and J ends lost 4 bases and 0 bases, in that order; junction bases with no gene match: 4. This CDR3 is CASSPGLAGGYQETQYF. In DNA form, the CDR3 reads TGTGCCAGCAGCCCGGGACTAGCGGGGGGTTACCAAGAGACCCAGTACTTC.

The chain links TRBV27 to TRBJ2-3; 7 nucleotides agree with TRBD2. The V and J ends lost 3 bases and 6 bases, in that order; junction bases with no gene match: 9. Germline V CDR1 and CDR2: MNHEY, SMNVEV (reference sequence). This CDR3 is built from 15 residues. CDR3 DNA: TGTGCCAGCAGTTTGGACTGGGGGGGGGAGGATACGCAGTATTTT. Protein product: CASSLDWGGEDTQYF.

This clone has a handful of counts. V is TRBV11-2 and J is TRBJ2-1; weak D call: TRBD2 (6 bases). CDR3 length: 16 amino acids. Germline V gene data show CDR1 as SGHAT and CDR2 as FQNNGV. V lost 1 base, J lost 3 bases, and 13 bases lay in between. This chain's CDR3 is CASSLGTSRYYNEQFF. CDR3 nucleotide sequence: TGTGCCAGCAGCTTAGGTACTAGCCGTTACTACAATGAGCAGTTCTTC.